This TCR beta chain is from a study of Tregs in tolerant kidney transplant recipients (dated by TCRdb to the late 2010s). Some background on the complete study: The study used TCRbeta sequencing to identify donor-specific regulatory T cells before combined kidney and bone marrow transplantation, then tracked those cells after transplant. TCRbeta repertoire sequencing was used in a few healthy controls to compare several ways of expanding Tregs specific for an allogeneic donor.

General findings and caveats noted by the study authors: Because the study included only a small number of patients, the results must be confirmed in larger populations and under other immunosuppression protocols. The most biologically relevant and donor-specific TCRbeta repertoire appeared to be identified by expanding Tregs with activated donor B cells. Although technical replication error seemed to be minimal, the question of biological reproducibility was not addressed directly.

CDR1 and CDR2, per the germline V gene (reference sequence), are GTSNPN and SVGIG. V is trimmed back by 5 bases and J by 9 bases, and the junction contains 6 bases that no gene match accounts for. Including cysteine and phenylalanine, the CDR3 has 13 amino acids. Kept here is only the CDR3 DNA, which spans 39 bases and is read in frame from base 1. Thawed PBMCs were FACS-sorted into unstimulated Tregs (CD4+CD25+CD127-), CD4+ non-Tregs (CD4+CD25-), CD4 cells and CD8 cells. Healthy control blood was obtained either as purchased buffy coats or from healthy volunteers. Healthy control blood was processed to PBMCs with a Ficoll density gradient and then cryopreserved, whereas patient PBMCs were collected both before and after transplant. For TCRbeta CDR3 sequencing, genomic DNA was extracted from sorted cells using the QIAGEN DNeasy Blood and Tissue Kit. High-throughput TCRbeta CDR3 sequencing, which included PCR amplification with bias correction and internal controls, was done commercially through immunoSEQ. As for the original processing: A unique productive TCRbeta sequence was defined by the CDR3 nucleotide sequence when primers matched, and otherwise by the CDR3 amino acid sequence together with the Vbeta and Jbeta genes. To correct sorting error, sequences shared between sorted populations at a frequency ratio of 2:1 or less were removed; the rest were assigned to the higher population. A sequence counted as donor-reactive if, in CFSE-low cells, the sequence had a frequency of at least 0.01% and was expanded at least 5-fold compared with unstimulated cells. Jensen-Shannon divergence calculated on the top 100 TCRbeta sequences ranked by frequency was used to measure repertoire divergence. For samples with multiple sequencing runs, sorting error was corrected in each run separately before the runs were combined. TCRdb mirrors the immuneACCESS table, restricted to in-frame sequences. Some clones are absent from its copies; in checked studies, under half trace to an unresolved V gene, and the reason for the others is unknown. The D gene and trimming were derived from the DNA, and the V and J assignments and clone size from that table. The sample records around 120,000 clones, 92% of which are singletons. Together, the top ten hold roughly 0.63% of the sample.

As regards this clone: Its antigen target is currently unknown. No base qualities exist here, and no much larger clone lies one base off it.

This receptor was taken from a human donor in good health. Sequenced material: CD4+ T cells from blood. Recombination connected TRBV30 to TRBJ1-4, with 10 bases matching TRBD1. The CDR3 loop reads CAWGGTGAQKLFF. The base sequence is TGTGCCTGGGGCGGGACAGGGGCGCAAAAACTGTTTTTT.